A single sample is the source of the 10 T cell receptor beta chains below, sequenced in a study of blood T cell repertoires in COVID-19. Libraries were prepared by immunoSEQ multiplex PCR; TCRdb keeps only in-frame clonotypes and omits some of them. This table holds about 52,000 clones, 91% found once. Sample: peripheral blood. The receptor set was obtained from a man aged 50-59 years with active COVID-19.

The V and J genes are TRBV30 and TRBJ2-5; 7 bases align to TRBD1. The length of the CDR3 is 13 residues. The V gene end was trimmed by 5 bases and the J gene end by 4 bases; junction bases not matched to a gene: 7. Germline values: CDR1 GTSNPN, CDR2 SVGIG (reference sequence). The CDR3 DNA sequence: TGTGCCTGGGCGACAGGGCTGGGAGAGACCCAGTACTTC. Amino acid sequence: CAWATGLGETQYF.

This chain joins TRBV10-2 and TRBJ2-7; 7 bases are shared with TRBD1. V gave up 8 bases and J gave up 0 bases; unmatched junction bases: 4. This CDR3 region has 13 residues. Per germline, CDR1 WSHSY and CDR2 SAAADI. CDR3 loop: CASGTEFSYEQYF. The CDR3, as DNA: TGCGCCAGCGGGACAGAATTCTCCTACGAGCAGTACTTC.

This rearrangement joins TRBV6-5 to TRBJ2-1; 15 bases are shared with TRBD2. This CDR3 has 15 amino acids. V dropped 6 bases and J dropped 6; count of bases not matched to a gene: 3. Germline V gene lookup returns CDR1 MNHEY and CDR2 SVGAGI. The chain's CDR3 is CASRRTSGGVNEQFF. The CDR3 coding sequence is TGTGCCAGCAGACGGACTAGCGGGGGGGTCAATGAGCAGTTCTTC.

This clone was seen only a few times. The chain recombines TRBV2 with TRBJ2-2; weak D call: TRBD2 (5 bases). CDR1 SNHLY and CDR2 FYNNEI come from the germline V gene. Trimming pared 4 bases from V and 5 bases from J, leaving 20 bases between. The CDR3 is made up of 17 amino acids. The CDR3 is CASSGNTGGFRTGELFF. The CDR3 DNA is TGTGCCAGCAGTGGAAATACCGGCGGGTTCCGGACCGGGGAGCTGTTTTTT.

This clone was counted between two and nine times. V usage is TRBV4-1 and J usage is TRBJ1-2; D is perhaps TRBD1 (6 bases). CDR3 length equals 14 residues. CDR1 is MGHRA, CDR2 YSYEKL, per germline. The V and J ends lost 1 base and 4 bases respectively, with 10 bases between them. The CDR3 here is CASSQGVTGYGYTF. For the CDR3, the DNA is TGCGCCAGCAGCCAAGGAGTGACAGGCTATGGCTACACCTTC.

The genes are TRBV27 and TRBJ2-7, with a possible D match to TRBD1 (6 bases). Germline assignment: CDR1 MNHEY and CDR2 SMNVEV (reference sequence). Trimming cost V 6 bases and J 6 bases, with 21 bases left between them. This CDR3 region has 15 residues. CDR3 residues: CASSLSRPGQSEQYF. The CDR3 DNA is TGTGCCAGCAGCCTTAGCCGTCCGGGACAAAGCGAGCAGTACTTC.

This chain connects TRBV5-1 to TRBJ2-1; D is possibly TRBD2 (5 bases). Per the germline V gene, CDR1 is SGHRS and CDR2 is YFSETQ. Trimming cost V 3 bases and J 0 bases, with 10 bases left between them. This CDR3 region has 15 residues. Here the CDR3 reads CASSSSGNSYNEQFF. In DNA, the CDR3 is TGCGCCAGCAGCTCCAGCGGCAACTCCTACAATGAGCAGTTCTTC.

The chain joins TRBV4-1 to TRBJ2-5; tentative D call: TRBD2 (5 bases). V lost 1 base, J lost 2 bases, and 14 bases lay in between. The CDR3 extends over 16 amino acids. CDR1 is MGHRA and CDR2 is YSYEKL in the germline V gene. The CDR3 protein is CASSQGLTTSQETQYF. The CDR3 DNA reads TGCGCCAGCAGCCAAGGACTAACTACCTCGCAAGAGACCCAGTACTTC.

The genes are TRBV29-1 and TRBJ2-5; possible D gene TRBD2, 5 bases. Germline V gene sequence: CDR1 SQVTM, CDR2 ANQGSEA. This CDR3 has 14 residues. Trimming shortened V by 3 bases and J by 5 bases, and 16 bases separated the two germline ends. CDR3 DNA: TGCAGCGTTGACGGGATTGGGGAGCGGGAGACCCAGTACTTC. It yields the protein CSVDGIGERETQYF. Full variable domain (remainder filled in from reference TRBV29-1 and TRBJ2-5): SAVISQKPSRDICQRGTSLTIQCQVDSQVTMMFWYRQQPGQSLTLIATANQGSEATYESGFVIDKFPISRPNLTFSTLTVSNMSPEDSSIYLCSVDGIGERETQYFGPGTRLLVL.

The V gene is TRBV10-3, the J gene TRBJ2-5, with TRBD1 as a possible D gene (6 bases). Germline CDR1 reads ENHRY; CDR2 reads SYGVKD. Trimming took off 10 bases at V and 2 bases at J, with 23 bases between the two ends. CDR3 length: 16 residues. This CDR3 is CATNSKGQWIQETQYF. The CDR3 DNA is TGTGCCACCAACAGTAAAGGACAGTGGATACAAGAGACCCAGTACTTC.